The 5 T cell receptor beta chains below all came from one sample that was sequenced in a study of metastatic and nonmetastatic thyroid tumors. Prior to thyroid surgery, none of the patients had received any treatment. TCRdb re-called the PCR reads with MiXCR. The sample lists about 10,000 clones, more than 35% occurring once. The sequencing input was tumor tissue. The receptors stem from a female donor with papillary thyroid cancer or a benign thyroid nodule (not recorded which). Some clones in this sample may be carry-over from other donors' samples.

This clone is classed as large (0.1 to 1%). This chain links TRBV27 with TRBJ1-6, with TRBD1 as a possible D gene (6 bases). CDR3 length: 14 residues. Looked up from germline, CDR1 is MNHEY and CDR2 is SMNVEV (reference sequence). V lost 3 bases to trimming and J lost 10 bases, with 13 bases between them. CDR3 protein: CASSFTDSRSPLHF. The CDR3, as DNA: TGTGCCAGCAGTTTTACGGACAGTCGGTCACCCCTCCACTTT.

The CDR3 nucleotides are TGCAGTGCTAGGCACCCGACAGGGGGCGAGGATACGCAGTATTTT. It translates to CSARHPTGGEDTQYF. The rearrangement uses TRBV20-1 and TRBJ2-3; 10 positions match TRBD1. The trim removed 3 bases at V and 6 bases at J, leaving 9 bases unmatched. The germline V gene encodes CDR1 DFQATT and CDR2 SNEGSKA (reference sequence). The CDR3 runs 15 residues.

The sample holds a few counts of this clone. The CDR3: CASSPGSEQYF. The CDR3 nucleotides read TGTGCCAGCAGTCCAGGGTCCGAGCAGTACTTC. The chain links TRBV28 to TRBJ2-7; D is possibly TRBD1 (5 bases). The CDR3 runs to 11 residues. Per the germline V gene, CDR1 is MDHEN and CDR2 is SYDVKM. The V end was cut by 5 bases, the J end by 6 bases, with 8 bases between.

The chain joins TRBV18 to TRBJ1-1; a possible D gene is TRBD1 (5 bases). CDR3 length: 14 residues. Germline loops: CDR1 KGHSH, CDR2 LQKENI. Trimming took off 6 bases at V and 4 bases at J, with 15 bases between the two ends. The CDR3 protein is CASSGESGGTEAFF. CDR3 coding DNA: TGTGCCAGCTCCGGGGAGTCGGGGGGCACTGAAGCTTTCTTT.

The sample holds a few counts of this clone. The chain combines TRBV12-3 or TRBV12-4 with TRBJ1-2; 9 bases match TRBD1. The V segment lost 4 bases and the J segment 8 bases; nucleotides outside the gene matches: 8. This CDR3 is built from 14 residues. The chain's CDR3 is CASSSRQGVEGYTF. CDR3 nucleotides: TGTGCCAGCAGTTCGCGACAGGGGGTGGAGGGCTACACCTTC.